This passage covers 19 T cell receptor beta chains from one sample sequenced in a study of post-analysis software for immune sequencing data. Overall study results and limits: TRBV5-6, TRBV5-1 and TRBV20-1 belonged to a set of about 5 TRBV segments that were more frequent in patients than controls.

Tagging with unique molecular identifiers was a feature of the TCR beta cDNA libraries. TCRdb reprocessed the PCR reads via MiXCR and lists one record per CDR3 protein. Of 650,000 to 850,000 distinct CDR3 sequences in the sample, roughly 50% were seen once. No cognate antigen is known for these TCRs. Sequencing was performed on blood. The source is a girl aged 10 to 17 with multiple sclerosis.

The chain carries TRBV5-1 and TRBJ2-6; D possibly matches TRBD1 or TRBD2 (5 bases each). V was shortened by 6 bases and J by 10 bases, with 17 bases between the two germline ends. CDR1 and CDR2 from the germline V gene are SGHRS and YFSETQ. The CDR3 runs 14 residues. The DNA for the CDR3 is TGCGCCAGCACAAAAGAGGGACGGCAAAACGTCCTGACTTTC. The encoded protein is CASTKEGRQNVLTF. Full variable domain (missing parts from reference TRBV5-1 and TRBJ2-6): KAGVTQTPRYLIKTRGQQVTLSCSPISGHRSVSWYQQTPGQGLQFLFEYFSETQRNKGNFPGRFSGRQFSNSRSEMNVSTLELGDSALYLCASTKEGRQNVLTFGAGSRLTVL.

The rearrangement uses TRBV6-1 and TRBJ2-1, with TRBD1 matching 9 bases. CDR3 size: 14 residues. The V gene's germline CDR1 is MNHNS and CDR2 SASEGT. V lost 6 bases to trimming and J lost 4 bases; unmatched junction nucleotides: 4. CDR3: CASRMDRGYNEQFF. The CDR3 DNA reads as TGTGCCAGCAGGATGGACAGGGGATACAATGAGCAGTTCTTC.

CDR3 sequence (DNA): TGCGCCAGCAGCTTGGCAGGGCAGGAGAACGGCTACACCTTC. This codes for CASSLAGQENGYTF. V usage is TRBV5-1 and J usage is TRBJ1-2, with D tentatively TRBD1 (5 bases). There are 14 residues in the CDR3. Germline CDR1 reads SGHRS; CDR2 reads YFSETQ. The ends were cut back, 0 bases at V and 8 bases at J, with 14 bases in the middle. Filled out from reference TRBV5-1 and TRBJ1-2, the complete variable domain reads KAGVTQTPRYLIKTRGQQVTLSCSPISGHRSVSWYQQTPGQGLQFLFEYFSETQRNKGNFPGRFSGRQFSNSRSEMNVSTLELGDSALYLCASSLAGQENGYTFGSGTRLTVV.

This clonotype has more than one count but fewer than ten. The genes are TRBV7-6 and TRBJ2-6, with D perhaps given as TRBD1 or TRBD2 (6 bases each). Germline lookup yields CDR1 SGHVS and CDR2 FNYEAQ. CDR3 length equals 19 residues. Trimming removed 5 bases from V and 0 bases from J, with 20 bases in between. The DNA for the CDR3 is TGTGCCAGCAGCCTAACAGTGGGGGGCCAAGGCTCTGGGGCCAACGTCCTGACTTTC. This gives the protein CASSLTVGGQGSGANVLTF.

The rearrangement joins TRBV29-1 to TRBJ2-5, with D perhaps TRBD1 (6 bases). V lost 5 bases to trimming and J lost 10 bases, with 23 bases between them. The CDR3 spans 14 residues. Germline CDR1 reads SQVTM; CDR2 reads ANQGSEA. The CDR3 reads CSVNTIRTAENQYF. The CDR3, as DNA: TGCAGCGTTAACACGATCAGGACAGCAGAAAACCAGTACTTC.

The V call is TRBV5-1, the J call TRBJ2-1; D may be TRBD2 (5 bases). Trimming took off 1 base at V and 2 bases at J, with 10 bases between the two ends. The CDR3 spans 15 residues. Germline CDR1 and CDR2: SGHRS and YFSETQ. The CDR3 reads CASSLRVRAYNEQFF. The CDR3 nucleotides are TGCGCCAGCAGCTTGAGAGTGAGGGCCTACAATGAGCAGTTCTTC.

This CDR3 is CASSTAQVGYGYTF. The CDR3 region has the DNA TGTGCCAGCAGTACTGCGCAAGTAGGGTATGGCTACACCTTC. The rearrangement links TRBV27 to TRBJ1-2; D is ambiguous. V lost 5 bases and J lost 5, with 15 bases in between. Germline loops: CDR1 MNHEY, CDR2 SMNVEV (reference sequence). The CDR3 contains 14 residues.

This chain links TRBV27 with TRBJ2-7; 12 nucleotides agree with TRBD2. CDR1 MNHEY and CDR2 SMNVEV come from the germline V gene (reference sequence). V dropped 6 bases and J dropped 2; count of bases not matched to a gene: 5. The CDR3 consists of 15 residues. CDR3: CASRPLAGGTYEQYF. CDR3 DNA sequence: TGTGCCAGCAGACCCCTAGCGGGGGGGACCTACGAGCAGTACTTC.

J is TRBJ2-7 and V is TRBV29-1, with 8 bases matching TRBD2. With the DNA end fitting TRBJ2-1 better, the J assignment may be wrong. Germline values: CDR1 SQVTM, CDR2 ANQGSEA. The CDR3 is made up of 12 amino acids. CDR3: CSGGSGILEQFF. The CDR3 DNA reads TGCAGCGGGGGTAGCGGGATTCTTGAGCAGTTCTTC.

J is TRBJ2-7 and V is TRBV12-3 or TRBV12-4; D gene ambiguous. The germline V and J ends were trimmed by 4 bases and 5 bases, with 12 bases remaining between them. The CDR3 covers 13 residues. CDR3 in amino acids: CASSSPSEHEQYF. For the CDR3, the DNA is TGTGCCAGCAGTTCCCCTTCCGAGCACGAGCAGTACTTC.

This clonotype was observed a single time. This chain connects TRBV5-1 to TRBJ2-3; D gene unclear. The V end was cut by 2 bases, the J end by 2 bases, with 12 bases between. Germline loops: CDR1 SGHRS, CDR2 YFSETQ. The CDR3 has 15 residues. The CDR3 sequence is CASSFGRAVTDTQYF. The DNA of the CDR3 is TGCGCCAGCAGCTTCGGCCGAGCTGTCACAGATACGCAGTATTTT.

V gene TRBV18 combines with J gene TRBJ2-1; 8 nucleotides line up with TRBD1. CDR1 is KGHSH, CDR2 LQKENI, per germline. V lost 6 bases to trimming and J lost 4 bases; unmatched junction nucleotides: 11. This CDR3 is built from 16 residues. For the CDR3, the DNA is TGTGCCAGCTCGCCCCTCCAGGGGGCCTTTTACAATGAGCAGTTCTTC. This gives the protein CASSPLQGAFYNEQFF.

The rearrangement uses TRBV3-1 and TRBJ2-3, with 15 bases aligning to TRBD2. The CDR3 covers 18 residues. The germline gives CDR1 LGHDT, CDR2 YNNKEL (reference sequence). J lost 0 bases, V lost 4 bases, and 5 bases had no gene match. The CDR3 is CASSLTGTSGGSTDTQYF. The DNA for the CDR3 is TGTGCCAGCAGCCTCACCGGGACTAGCGGGGGGAGCACAGATACGCAGTATTTT.

This clonotype was seen a few times. At one end the junction does not follow the germline gene, possibly because of a read error. The chain joins TRBV6-1 to TRBJ2-3; possibly TRBD2 for D (5 bases). Germline V lookup: CDR1 MNHNS, CDR2 SASEGT. The CDR3 length is 17 residues. CDR3 loop: CASSAFRGSGRTDTQYF. In DNA form, the CDR3 reads TGTGCCAGCAGTGCGTTTAGAGGGAGCGGCCGCACGGATACGCAGTATTTT.

The V and J genes are TRBV20-1 and TRBJ2-1; D is undetermined. The CDR3 sequence is 14 residues long. Trimming pared 4 bases from V and 3 bases from J, leaving 13 bases between. Germline CDR1 DFQATT, CDR2 SNEGSKA (reference sequence). CDR3 sequence reads: CSAKNSRDYNEQFF. In DNA form, the CDR3 reads TGCAGTGCTAAGAACTCCCGAGACTACAATGAGCAGTTCTTC.

This clonotype showed up just a few times. This chain uses TRBV7-2 with TRBJ2-3; possibly TRBD2 for D (5 bases). The CDR3 covers 12 residues. CDR1 and CDR2 from the germline V gene are SGHTA and FQGNSA. V was shortened by 5 bases and J by 12 bases, with 15 bases between the two germline ends. Here the CDR3 DNA reads TGTGCCAGCAGCCAAACTAGAGACTTCCAGTATTTT. Amino acid sequence: CASSQTRDFQYF. Full variable domain (missing parts from reference TRBV7-2 and TRBJ2-3): GAGVSQSPSNKVTEKGKDVELRCDPISGHTALYWYRQSLGQGLEFLIYFQGNSAPDKSGLPSDRFSAERTGGSVSTLTIQRTQQEDSAVYLCASSQTRDFQYFGPGTRLTVL.

This chain links TRBV5-1 with TRBJ1-1; D is uncertain. This CDR3 is 15 amino acids long. The V end lost 2 bases, the J end lost 0 bases, and 11 bases lay between the germline ends. CDR1 and CDR2 (germline): SGHRS, YFSETQ. CDR3 sequence: CASSFQDRMNTEAFF. As DNA, the CDR3 is TGCGCCAGCAGCTTTCAGGACCGGATGAACACTGAAGCTTTCTTT.

The rearrangement links TRBV29-1 to TRBJ2-5; D ambiguous. The germline V and J ends were trimmed by 3 bases and 7 bases, with 6 bases remaining between them. The CDR3 consists of 10 residues. CDR1 and CDR2 from the germline V gene are SQVTM and ANQGSEA. The CDR3 spells CSVDTGTQYF. Here the CDR3 DNA reads TGCAGCGTTGACACGGGGACCCAGTACTTC.

The chain joins TRBV29-1 to TRBJ2-7; D perhaps matches TRBD2 (6 bases). The CDR3 sequence is 11 residues long. Deletions cut 6 bases from V and 9 bases from J, with 15 bases between. Germline V gives CDR1 SQVTM, CDR2 ANQGSEA. CDR3 nucleotides: TGCAGCGTCGGAGGGGCGGACGGGCAGTACTTC. Its translation: CSVGGADGQYF.